The rows below give T cell receptor beta chains drawn from one sample of a study of neoadjuvant anti-PD-1 for oral cavity cancer. Generated by immunoSEQ multiplex PCR, the TCRdb table keeps only in-frame clones and is missing some. This repertoire shows roughly 23,000 clones, 45% found once; its top ten account for less than 50%. Sequenced here: tumor tissue, sampled after nivolumab (anti-PD-1) treatment. These receptor sequences come from a person between 40 and 85 years old with oral cavity squamous cell carcinoma. The CDR3 runs from the conserved cysteine through the conserved F or W. Clone size appears in some rows only: once, few, many, or a class for an expanded clone.

v_gene,j_gene,abundance,CDR3aa
TRBV5-1,TRBJ2-5,few,CASSYPGQGEETQYF
TRBV10-3,TRBJ2-1,-,CAIAGPPLSGGGYQSNEQFF
TRBV5-1,TRBJ1-1,-,CASSAQGGGTEAFF
TRBV28,TRBJ2-2,-,CASSRLTLPGELFF
TRBV20-1,TRBJ1-2,-,CSADSGYGYTF
TRBV10-3,TRBJ2-6,-,CAISGQGASSGANVLTF
TRBV28,TRBJ1-3,-,CASSATGVGNTIYF
TRBV10-2,TRBJ1-1,-,CASSDDWWGQAEAFF
TRBV14,TRBJ1-5,-,CASSQQVRVQPQHF
TRBV7-9,TRBJ2-3,-,CASSQGKDTQYF
TRBV4-3,TRBJ1-2,-,CASSRVLDRGSYGYTF
TRBV19,TRBJ2-7,medium-sized,CASRTKWDRVHEQYF
TRBV5-4,TRBJ1-1,-,CASSRTVPNTEAFF
TRBV5-5,TRBJ2-1,-,CASSLVPLPGLAGGYNEQFF
TRBV6-1,TRBJ2-7,-,CASSEGFPEYYEQYF
TRBV5-5,TRBJ1-1,-,CASSYWGNTEAFF
TRBV5-4,TRBJ1-2,few,CASSLRGVRGYTF
TRBV15,TRBJ2-1,once,CATSSAGTRYFNEQFF
TRBV7-6,TRBJ1-1,-,CASSLGPGSGNTEAFF
TRBV30,TRBJ2-2,many,CAWSVGLAGGDELFF
TRBV5-6,TRBJ1-1,few,CASSLVREHGIEAFF
TRBV5-1,TRBJ1-3,many,CASSFGSGSGNTIYF
TRBV14,TRBJ1-4,-,CASSQERLGSTNEKLFF
TRBV10-3,TRBJ1-5,-,CAITPGGDQPQHF
TRBV11-2,TRBJ2-3,many,CASSLVPSTDTQYF
TRBV7-8,TRBJ2-5,medium-sized,CASSLGTRETQYF
TRBV18,TRBJ1-1,-,CASSQATGNTEAFF
TRBV7-6,TRBJ1-3,-,CASSLSGSGNTIYF
TRBV19,TRBJ1-1,-,CASSTGTVNTEAFF